What follows is one T cell receptor (beta chain) and its context. This sample was taken from a study of fetal regulatory T cell absence and autoimmunity. The CDR3 spans 13 residues. The V segment lost 6 bases and the J segment 8 bases; nucleotides outside the gene matches: 8. Germline V lookup: CDR1 SGHAT, CDR2 FQNNGV. This table comes from immunoSEQ multiplex PCR, and its TCRdb copy is limited to in-frame clones, with some not included. The sample carries 85,000 to 100,000 clones, roughly 70% recorded once. The sequence came from a male donor with IPEX syndrome. The rearrangement uses TRBV11-2 and TRBJ1-2; TRBD1 aligns across 8 bases. The sample comprised pancreas tissue. The CDR3 nucleotides read TGTGCCAGCAGTTCAAGCAGGGGGCAAGGCTACACCTTC. Translated: CASSSSRGQGYTF.